This T cell receptor beta chain was captured by sequencing in a study of OX40 agonist ivuxolimab in advanced cancers. For the study at large: The dose-escalation group included hepatocellular carcinoma, melanoma, renal cell carcinoma and head and neck cancer. The eligibility criteria allowed prior anti-PD-1, anti-PD-L1 or anti-CTLA-4 therapy, and around 40% had some.

Libraries were prepared by immunoSEQ multiplex PCR; TCRdb keeps only in-frame clonotypes and omits some of them. The sample consists of about 98,000 clones, 85% to 95% of them appearing once. The germline V gene has CDR1 GTSNPN and CDR2 SVGIG (reference sequence). This CDR3 is built from 15 residues. V was clipped by 6 bases and J by 1 base, with 16 bases between them. The rearrangement uses TRBV30 and TRBJ2-1; tentatively, D is TRBD1 (6 bases). The sequences come from CD4+ or CD8+ T cells sorted from blood, collected in a trial of the OX40 agonist ivuxolimab. The TCR sequence derives from an adult with an advanced solid tumor such as melanoma, head and neck, liver or kidney cancer. Here the CDR3 reads CACPRGWGSYNEQFF. The CDR3 DNA sequence: TGTGCCTGCCCAAGGGGGTGGGGATCCTACAATGAGCAGTTCTTC.